The clone carrying this T cell receptor (beta chain) was found once. The data were obtained in a study of T cell repertoires in ileal Crohn's disease. Turning to the study itself: At postoperative colonoscopy, neoterminal ileum biopsies were taken as M6.

The time point: neoterminal ileum biopsy at postoperative endoscopy, about 6 months after surgery. V lost 4 bases and J 4 bases, leaving 16 bases between the germline ends. CDR1 and CDR2 from the germline V gene are MRHNA and SNTAGT. This CDR3 spans 15 amino acids. TCRdb keeps only in-frame clones here, not all; method: immunoSEQ multiplex PCR. Here the sample spans some 11,000 clones, 70% to 80% being singletons. This TCR was sampled from an adult with Crohn's disease. This chain connects TRBV6-4 to TRBJ1-1; D is ambiguous. Source material: ileal tissue. The CDR3 here is CASSALPGVTTEAFF. Written as DNA, the CDR3 is TGTGCCAGCAGTGCCTTACCCGGGGTCACCACTGAAGCTTTCTTT.